These 28 T cell receptor beta chains came from one sample sequenced in a study of T cell responses to AZD1222 COVID-19 vaccine. Assay used: immunoSEQ multiplex PCR; TCRdb lists only in-frame clones, some missing. The top ten hold 8% to 9.5% of the sample, which has around 99,000 clones, 80% to 95% seen once. The sample was peripheral blood, taken 28 days after the second AZD1222 dose. These receptors were obtained from an adult who received the AZD1222 COVID-19 vaccine.

The rearrangement links TRBV28 to TRBJ2-7; D is ambiguous. Germline values: CDR1 MDHEN, CDR2 SYDVKM. The CDR3 runs 14 residues. Between the trimmed V and J ends, which lost 2 bases and 5 bases, there was a span of 13 bases. CDR3 loop: CASSLGRYFNEQYF. The CDR3 nucleotides are TGTGCCAGCAGTTTAGGCAGATACTTCAACGAGCAGTACTTC.

The gene calls are TRBV5-1 and TRBJ2-7; 9 nucleotides align to TRBD2. The CDR3 is made up of 17 amino acids. Per germline, CDR1 SGHRS and CDR2 YFSETQ. V shed 4 bases, J shed 1 base, and the junction held 12 bases outside the gene matches. This CDR3 reads CASSDLAGLPLSYEQYF. The CDR3 DNA reads as TGCGCCAGCAGCGATCTAGCGGGGCTCCCCCTATCCTACGAGCAGTACTTC.

This chain uses TRBV28 with TRBJ2-3; 7 bases map to TRBD2. In germline, CDR1 is MDHEN, CDR2 SYDVKM. After removal of 5 bases from V and 1 base from J, the junction contained 9 bases not matched to a gene. CDR3 length: 16 residues. CDR3 DNA sequence: TGTGCCAGCAGTCCCTACTCCACTAGCGGCACAGATACGCAGTATTTT. Protein product: CASSPYSTSGTDTQYF. The full variable domain, with the rest looked up from reference TRBV28 and TRBJ2-3, is DVKVTQSSRYLVKRTGEKVFLECVQDMDHENMFWYRQDPGLGLRLIYFSYDVKMKEKGDIPEGYSVSREKKERFSLILESASTNQTSMYLCASSPYSTSGTDTQYFGPGTRLTVL.

This clone was observed a handful of times. Other DNA sequences in this sample translate to the same CDR3. This rearrangement joins TRBV29-1 to TRBJ2-1; 13 nucleotides line up with TRBD2. The J segment lost 8 bases and the V segment lost 6 bases, leaving 7 bases of the junction unmatched. Germline-derived CDR1 and CDR2 are SQVTM and ANQGSEA. The CDR3 spans 14 residues. DNA for the CDR3: TGCAGCGTAGGAGGACTAGCGGGAGAGTATGAGCAGTTCTTC. Translating it yields CSVGGLAGEYEQFF.

This chain uses TRBV6-1 with TRBJ2-1; D is possibly TRBD1 or TRBD2 (6 bases each). This CDR3 is 17 amino acids long. Germline CDR1 reads MNHNS; CDR2 reads SASEGT. V gave up 2 bases and J gave up 0 bases, with 14 bases separating them. CDR3 sequence reads: CASSELPGGSSYNEQFF. The DNA of the CDR3 is TGTGCCAGCAGTGAATTACCCGGGGGCAGCTCCTACAATGAGCAGTTCTTC.

The chain employs TRBV21-1 and TRBJ2-4; the table names TRBD2, a call not compared with the DNA. TRBV21-1 is a documented pseudogene. The CDR3 is made up of 16 amino acids. CDR3 coding DNA: TGTGCCAGCAGCAAGTTACTAGCGGTAGCCAAAAACATTCAGTACTTC. Translating it yields CASSKLLAVAKNIQYF.

The chain combines TRBV5-1 with TRBJ1-3; possible D gene TRBD1, 5 bases. The CDR3 runs 15 residues. V lost 4 bases and J 4 bases, leaving 15 bases between the germline ends. CDR1 and CDR2 (germline): SGHRS, YFSETQ. CDR3 sequence: CASSAAAGSGNTIYF. In nucleotides, the CDR3 is TGCGCCAGCAGCGCGGCTGCAGGGTCAGGAAACACCATATATTTT.

The rearrangement joins TRBV28 to TRBJ1-2, with unresolved D. The germline CDR1 and CDR2 sequences are MDHEN and SYDVKM. The CDR3 sequence is 12 residues long. V shed 0 bases and J shed 9 bases, with 8 bases lying between them. The CDR3 protein is CASSLWSQSYTF. CDR3 coding DNA: TGTGCCAGCAGTTTATGGTCGCAAAGCTACACCTTC.

This chain connects TRBV15 to TRBJ1-5, with D maybe TRBD1 (5 bases). The V end was cut by 3 bases, the J end by 6 bases, with 18 bases between. CDR3 length: 16 residues. Germline CDR1 reads LNHNV; CDR2 reads YYDKDF (reference sequence). CDR3 DNA sequence: TGTGCCACCAGCAGGGGGGGAAGGGGAGTGGGTCAGCCCCAGCATTTT. Amino acid sequence: CATSRGGRGVGQPQHF.

CDR3 coding DNA: TGTGCCAGCAGCCTTAGAGGTGGGAGGGATGATGAGCAGTTCTTC. Its protein product is CASSLRGGRDDEQFF. The chain combines TRBV9 with TRBJ2-1; 7 bases are a match to TRBD2. This CDR3 contains 15 residues. V trimming: 4 bases; J trimming: 8 bases; junction bases outside the gene matches: 12. The germline gives CDR1 SGDLS, CDR2 YYNGEE.

This clone was detected only once. The V and J genes are TRBV5-1 and TRBJ2-7; D is perhaps TRBD1 (5 bases). The CDR3 runs 14 residues. The germline gives CDR1 SGHRS, CDR2 YFSETQ. V lost 0 bases, J lost 7 bases, and 14 bases lay in between. CDR3 sequence reads: CASSLVSRAQEQYF. CDR3 nucleotides: TGCGCCAGCAGCTTGGTGTCCAGGGCCCAGGAGCAGTACTTC.

This rearrangement joins TRBV5-1 to TRBJ2-2; D is possibly TRBD2 (6 bases). CDR3 length: 17 residues. Between the trimmed V and J ends, which lost 0 bases and 0 bases, there was a span of 12 bases. Germline CDR1 reads SGHRS; CDR2 reads YFSETQ. The CDR3 loop reads CASSLEAGSANTGELFF. For the CDR3, the DNA is TGCGCCAGCAGCTTGGAAGCGGGCAGCGCGAACACCGGGGAGCTGTTTTTT.

V usage is TRBV3-1 (or the pseudogene TRBV3-2) and J usage is TRBJ2-7, with 10 bases fitting TRBD2. Germline V gene sequence: CDR1 LGHDT, CDR2 YNNKEL (reference sequence). J gave up 5 bases and V 3 bases, and 4 bases lay outside the gene matches. CDR3 length: 14 residues. The DNA of the CDR3 is TGTGCCAGCAGCCAGTTTAGCGGGAGGAACGAGCAGTACTTC. This codes for CASSQFSGRNEQYF.

V gene TRBV5-6 combines with J gene TRBJ2-7, with D possibly matching TRBD1 (6 bases). Germline CDR1 is SGHDT and CDR2 is YYEEEE. The CDR3 extends over 14 amino acids. The germline V and J ends were trimmed by 0 bases and 2 bases, with 9 bases remaining between them. CDR3 sequence (DNA): TGTGCCAGCAGCTTGGGGGACAACCCCTACGAGCAGTACTTC. This codes for CASSLGDNPYEQYF.

The genes are TRBV6-1 and TRBJ2-7; D uncertain. The CDR3 consists of 14 residues. The V gene's germline CDR1 is MNHNS and CDR2 SASEGT. Trimming took off 3 bases at V and 3 bases at J, with 12 bases between the two ends. The CDR3 spells CASSDLVKGYEQYF. CDR3 DNA: TGTGCCAGCAGTGACCTAGTTAAAGGCTACGAGCAGTACTTC.

This clone has only one observation. The rearrangement links TRBV5-6 to TRBJ2-4; D gene ambiguous. The germline V gene has CDR1 SGHDT and CDR2 YYEEEE. The CDR3 spans 12 residues. Trimming pared 5 bases from V and 2 bases from J, leaving 5 bases between. The CDR3 coding sequence is TGTGCCAGCAGGGGGACCAAAAACATTCAGTACTTC. Translation: CASRGTKNIQYF.

This chain connects TRBV5-1 to TRBJ2-1; 13 bases match TRBD2. Trimming cost V 0 bases and J 7 bases; bases outside gene matches: 4. The CDR3 consists of 16 residues. Germline-derived CDR1 and CDR2 are SGHRS and YFSETQ. The CDR3 loop reads CASSLAGLAGVNEQFF. The CDR3, as DNA: TGCGCCAGCAGCTTGGCAGGACTAGCGGGAGTTAATGAGCAGTTCTTC. Together with reference TRBV5-1 and TRBJ2-1, the CDR3 gives the full variable domain: KAGVTQTPRYLIKTRGQQVTLSCSPISGHRSVSWYQQTPGQGLQFLFEYFSETQRNKGNFPGRFSGRQFSNSRSEMNVSTLELGDSALYLCASSLAGLAGVNEQFFGPGTRLTVL.

The chain combines TRBV5-1 with TRBJ1-1; 8 positions match TRBD1. Germline assignment: CDR1 SGHRS and CDR2 YFSETQ. With V trimmed by 0 bases and J by 6 bases, 1 base remained unmatched. The CDR3 covers 13 residues. Here the CDR3 reads CASSLDRGAEAFF. CDR3 in DNA: TGCGCCAGCAGCTTGGACAGGGGGGCTGAAGCTTTCTTT.

This rearrangement joins TRBV28 to TRBJ2-3; D perhaps matches TRBD2 (6 bases). The CDR3 is made up of 15 amino acids. V lost 6 bases and J lost 2, with 15 bases in between. Per germline, CDR1 MDHEN and CDR2 SYDVKM. CDR3 protein: CASRGGIDFTDTQYF. The CDR3 DNA sequence: TGTGCCAGCAGGGGGGGAATTGATTTCACAGATACGCAGTATTTT. The full variable domain, its missing parts supplied by reference TRBV28 and TRBJ2-3, is DVKVTQSSRYLVKRTGEKVFLECVQDMDHENMFWYRQDPGLGLRLIYFSYDVKMKEKGDIPEGYSVSREKKERFSLILESASTNQTSMYLCASRGGIDFTDTQYFGPGTRLTVL.

The chain carries TRBV2 and TRBJ2-2; 9 positions agree with TRBD1. With 3 bases clipped from V and 5 bases from J, the junction kept 4 bases outside the gene matches. This CDR3 is 15 amino acids long. Germline CDR1 reads SNHLY; CDR2 reads FYNNEI. CDR3 bases: TGTGCCAGCAGTGAGGGACAGGGCCGGACCGGGGAGCTGTTTTTT. Its protein product is CASSEGQGRTGELFF.

V usage is TRBV5-1 and J usage is TRBJ1-5, with D hard to call. The germline V and J ends were trimmed by 0 bases and 4 bases, with 8 bases remaining between them. From germline, CDR1 is SGHRS and CDR2 YFSETQ. The CDR3 totals 14 residues. The CDR3 here is CASSLDGKNQPQHF. CDR3 nucleotides: TGCGCCAGCAGCTTGGACGGGAAGAATCAGCCCCAGCATTTT.

This clone appeared once. The V and J genes are TRBV28 and TRBJ2-1; D is ambiguous. The ends were cut back, 2 bases at V and 0 bases at J, with 5 bases in the middle. The CDR3 has 14 residues. CDR1 is MDHEN, CDR2 SYDVKM, per germline. CDR3 coding DNA: TGTGCCAGCAGTTTACAGAGCTCCTACAATGAGCAGTTCTTC. Residues: CASSLQSSYNEQFF.

The V gene is TRBV2, the J gene TRBJ1-5; unclear D gene. Deletions cut 3 bases from V and 14 bases from J, with 14 bases between. Germline CDR1 SNHLY, CDR2 FYNNEI. CDR3 length: 12 amino acids. CDR3 in amino acids: CASSDRLFIEHF. In nucleotides, the CDR3 is TGTGCCAGCAGTGATAGGCTATTCATTGAGCATTTT.

This chain uses TRBV3-1 (or the pseudogene TRBV3-2) with TRBJ1-1, with no clear D. The V gene lost 2 bases and the J gene lost 4 bases, with 8 bases spanning the gap. The CDR3 consists of 13 residues. CDR1 is LGHDT and CDR2 is YNNKEL in the germline V gene (reference sequence). CDR3: CASSQYLGTEAFF. The CDR3 nucleotides read TGTGCCAGCAGCCAATATCTGGGCACTGAAGCTTTCTTT.

The rearrangement links TRBV24-1 to TRBJ1-5, with 9 nucleotides matching TRBD1. This CDR3 comprises 16 residues. The junction had 10 bases not matched to a gene; V was cut back by 4 bases and J by 7 bases. Looked up from germline, CDR1 is KGHDR and CDR2 is SFDVKD. The CDR3 DNA reads as TGTGCCACCAGTGACCCCGGGACAGGGAACGGACAGCCCCAGCATTTT. Its translation: CATSDPGTGNGQPQHF.

The gene calls are TRBV9 and TRBJ2-7; maybe TRBD2 (5 bases). The CDR3 length is 15 residues. Germline V gene sequence: CDR1 SGDLS, CDR2 YYNGEE. The V end lost 0 bases, the J end lost 0 bases, and 10 bases lay between the germline ends. The CDR3 here is CASSVGGLPSYEQYF. The CDR3 DNA reads TGTGCCAGCAGCGTAGGCGGGCTCCCCTCCTACGAGCAGTACTTC.

J is TRBJ1-4 and V is TRBV30; the D gene is possibly TRBD1 (6 bases). CDR1 is GTSNPN, CDR2 SVGIG, per germline (reference sequence). V was pared by 1 base and J by 4 bases, with 7 bases between. The CDR3 has 13 residues. CDR3 DNA: TGTGCCTGGAGTGGACAGGTTAATGAAAAACTGTTTTTT. Encoded protein: CAWSGQVNEKLFF.

The V gene is TRBV11-2, the J gene TRBJ2-1; the D is unclear. Trimming removed 5 bases from V and 0 bases from J, with 5 bases in between. The germline V gene encodes CDR1 SGHAT and CDR2 FQNNGV. This CDR3 comprises 13 residues. CDR3 in amino acids: CASSTSSYNEQFF. In DNA form, the CDR3 reads TGTGCCAGCAGCACCAGCTCCTACAATGAGCAGTTCTTC.